These 10 T cell receptor beta chains came from one sample sequenced in a study of T cell responses to AZD1222 COVID-19 vaccine. Libraries were prepared by immunoSEQ multiplex PCR; TCRdb keeps only in-frame clonotypes and omits some of them. The sample holds about 160,000 clones, about 90% seen once. The source was peripheral blood, collected on day 0 of MenACWY control vaccination. Receptors were obtained from an adult in good health.

The chain couples TRBV30 to TRBJ1-5, with D maybe TRBD1 (6 bases). Germline V gene data show CDR1 as GTSNPN and CDR2 as SVGIG (reference sequence). The germline V and J ends were trimmed by 1 base and 0 bases, with 13 bases remaining between them. This CDR3 spans 16 amino acids. The DNA of the CDR3 is TGTGCCTGGAGTGAAGCGGCAGGGGTTAGCAATCAGCCCCAGCATTTT. The encoded protein is CAWSEAAGVSNQPQHF.

This rearrangement joins TRBV10-2 to TRBJ2-7; D unclear. The CDR3 has 12 residues. Germline-derived CDR1 and CDR2 are WSHSY and SAAADI. V was cut by 3 bases and J by 12 bases, with 15 bases left in between. The CDR3 here is CASSDYDLKPYF. The CDR3 nucleotides read TGCGCCAGCAGTGATTACGACCTTAAGCCGTACTTC.

V and J are TRBV7-8 and TRBJ1-2, with D unclear. V lost 5 bases and J 2 bases, leaving 9 bases between the germline ends. Looked up from germline, CDR1 is SGHVS and CDR2 is FQNEAQ. The CDR3 length is 13 residues. CDR3: CASSPAANYGYTF. The CDR3 region has the DNA TGTGCCAGCAGCCCAGCCGCAAACTATGGCTACACCTTC.

The J gene is TRBJ1-1, the V gene TRBV18; TRBD1 aligns across 11 bases. Trimming cost V 4 bases and J 9 bases; bases outside gene matches: 10. From germline, CDR1 is KGHSH and CDR2 LQKENI. This CDR3 has 15 residues. The CDR3 bases are TGTGCCAGCTCACGCGGGACAGGGGGACGATTACAAGCTTTCTTT. The encoded protein is CASSRGTGGRLQAFF.

The chain uses TRBV10-1 and TRBJ2-3; 8 nucleotides align to TRBD1. Germline CDR1 WNHNN, CDR2 SYGVQD (reference sequence). The CDR3 contains 17 residues. V gave up 0 bases and J gave up 3 bases; unmatched junction bases: 8. CDR3 sequence reads: CASSESPRGRGTDTQYF. The DNA of the CDR3 is TGCGCCAGCAGTGAGTCGCCCAGGGGGCGCGGAACAGATACGCAGTATTTT.

The rearrangement links TRBV14 to TRBJ2-3, with D maybe TRBD2 (6 bases). Deletions cut 4 bases from V and 1 base from J, with 30 bases between. Germline V gives CDR1 SGHDN, CDR2 FVKESK. The CDR3 loop spans 21 amino acids. The CDR3 sequence: CASSPYCSSVYRAGCTDTQYF. The CDR3 nucleotides read TGTGCCAGCAGCCCATACTGTAGCTCGGTGTATAGGGCGGGATGCACAGATACGCAGTATTTT.

This chain joins TRBV24-1 and TRBJ2-7; either TRBD1 or TRBD2 may fit D (5 bases each). CDR1 is KGHDR, CDR2 SFDVKD, per germline. V was trimmed by 7 bases and J by 0 bases, leaving 12 bases between them. This CDR3 region has 14 residues. The CDR3 DNA sequence: TGTGCCACCAGGGGGGAAGGTCCCTCCTACGAGCAGTACTTC. It codes for CATRGEGPSYEQYF.

The chain links TRBV27 to TRBJ1-2, with D uncertain. This CDR3 comprises 11 residues. Trimming took 8 bases from V and 4 from J, leaving 8 bases between them. CDR1 and CDR2 from the germline V gene are MNHEY and SMNVEV (reference sequence). The CDR3 DNA is TGTGCCAGCTGGGCCCGCTATGGCTACACCTTC. This encodes CASWARYGYTF.

The gene calls are TRBV7-9 and TRBJ1-2; 8 positions agree with TRBD1. The germline CDR1 and CDR2 sequences are SEHNR and FQNEAQ (reference sequence). Germline trimming cut 4 bases from V and 2 bases from J; bases unmatched to any gene: 6. This CDR3 is 15 amino acids long. CDR3 amino acids: CASSWGQVINYGYTF. The CDR3 DNA reads TGTGCCAGCAGCTGGGGACAGGTTATAAACTATGGCTACACCTTC.

The chain employs TRBV9 and TRBJ2-7, with 9 bases matching TRBD1. CDR3 length equals 15 residues. Trimming cost V 0 bases and J 3 bases; bases outside gene matches: 4. Germline CDR1 is SGDLS and CDR2 is YYNGEE. The CDR3 reads CASSVGPDRGYEQYF. The CDR3 DNA reads as TGTGCCAGCAGCGTAGGACCGGACAGGGGCTACGAGCAGTACTTC.